The T cell receptor (beta chain) under discussion was sequenced for a study of T-cell memory formation after mild COVID-19. Sample barcodes and UMIs were carried by the TCR alpha and TCR beta cDNA libraries that 5'RACE generated with constant-segment primers. Using its own MiXCR run on the 5' RACE reads, TCRdb lists one record per CDR3 protein. The data hold 400,000 or so distinct CDR3 sequences, with around 19% observed a single time. General study findings and limits: Most CD4+ clones that shrank were in CM and EM, while CD8+ ones turned up in EMRA. Contracting clones, day 15 to 85, had balanced CD4/CD8, and later expanders favored CD4+.

The CDR3 is 16 amino acids. V was pared by 1 base and J by 4 bases, with 13 bases between. Remarks on this clonotype: The antigen remains undetermined.

The TCR was taken from an adult woman who had mild COVID-19 (a few samples of this study predate the infection). Cell type and time point are not known. The material sequenced was PBMCs or a T cell subset sorted from them (not recorded which). The chain is built from TRBV12-3 or TRBV12-4 and TRBJ2-2; D possibly corresponds to TRBD1 (5 bases). The CDR3 is CASSLGGMGSTGELFF. DNA of the CDR3: TGTGCCAGCAGTTTAGGGGGCATGGGCTCCACCGGGGAGCTGTTTTTT.